The rows below give T cell receptor beta chains drawn from one sample of a study of memory CD4+ T cells and cytomegalovirus serostatus. TCRdb keeps only in-frame clones here, not all; method: immunoSEQ multiplex PCR. The sample lists around 57,000 clones; around 80% were seen once. Sample: memory CD4+ T cells from blood. The receptor source for this set is an adult in good health and CMV-seronegative. Some clones in this sample may be carry-over from other donors' samples. Each CDR3 is given with its conserved first and last residue. A D gene is named only where the DNA matches it firmly. Clone size is not always given. Where it is, it says once, few, many or a class for expanded clones.

d_call: -; v_call: TRBV19; clone_size: -; cdr3_aa: CASSILSDYNSPLHF
d_call: -; v_call: TRBV7-5; clone_size: -; cdr3_aa: CARSLPRDPGGTDTQYF
d_call: -; v_call: TRBV7-3; clone_size: -; cdr3_aa: CASSSGSGTDTQYF
d_call: -; v_call: TRBV18; clone_size: few; cdr3_aa: CASSPVGRDHGYTF
d_call: -; v_call: TRBV7-3; clone_size: -; cdr3_aa: CASSPTGAGELFF
d_call: TRBD2; v_call: TRBV28; clone_size: -; cdr3_aa: CASTGGERGQETQYF
d_call: -; v_call: TRBV5-5; clone_size: -; cdr3_aa: CASSLEAGNGYTF
d_call: TRBD2; v_call: TRBV5-4; clone_size: -; cdr3_aa: CASSLAGTSGNEQYF
d_call: TRBD1; v_call: TRBV28; clone_size: once; cdr3_aa: CASSPGQREQYF
d_call: -; v_call: TRBV6-5; clone_size: -; cdr3_aa: CASSYGGAHYNEQFF
d_call: TRBD1; v_call: TRBV7-8; clone_size: -; cdr3_aa: CASSYGTGDFNEQFF
d_call: -; v_call: TRBV30; clone_size: few; cdr3_aa: CAWSVGGSNQPQHF
d_call: -; v_call: TRBV9; clone_size: -; cdr3_aa: CASSVRDTIYGYTF
d_call: -; v_call: TRBV2; clone_size: -; cdr3_aa: CASSDQGAATEAFF
d_call: TRBD1; v_call: TRBV29-1; clone_size: -; cdr3_aa: CSGRQGSGNTIYF
d_call: TRBD1; v_call: TRBV28; clone_size: -; cdr3_aa: CASSESGGSGNTIYF
d_call: -; v_call: TRBV19; clone_size: -; cdr3_aa: CASSISRILHQPQHF
d_call: -; v_call: TRBV6-6; clone_size: -; cdr3_aa: CASSLGLTGEKLFF
d_call: -; v_call: TRBV5-4; clone_size: -; cdr3_aa: CASSLGGKAVSDTQYF
d_call: -; v_call: TRBV11-2; clone_size: -; cdr3_aa: CASSLAYKVGTKQETQYF
d_call: -; v_call: TRBV28; clone_size: -; cdr3_aa: CASSPPGTDTQYF
d_call: -; v_call: TRBV7-2; clone_size: many; cdr3_aa: CASSFTRESEKLFF
d_call: -; v_call: TRBV11-2; clone_size: -; cdr3_aa: CASSSEGFGPLHF
d_call: TRBD2; v_call: TRBV11-3; clone_size: once; cdr3_aa: CASSPGTSGTNTGELFF
d_call: TRBD2; v_call: TRBV5-6; clone_size: -; cdr3_aa: CASSTRTSGSYQETQYF
d_call: -; v_call: TRBV18; clone_size: few; cdr3_aa: CASSPYGTNTEAFF
d_call: TRBD1; v_call: TRBV5-1; clone_size: -; cdr3_aa: CASTDRGPPTNEKLFF
d_call: -; v_call: TRBV10-3; clone_size: -; cdr3_aa: CAISHGTASSYNEQFF
d_call: -; v_call: TRBV28; clone_size: -; cdr3_aa: CASTIGRNRETQYF
d_call: -; v_call: TRBV7-2; clone_size: once; cdr3_aa: CASSLRSSPGTNYGYTF
d_call: -; v_call: TRBV11-2; clone_size: -; cdr3_aa: CASSAETYEQYF
d_call: -; v_call: TRBV7-2; clone_size: once; cdr3_aa: CASSLMRGGTEAFF
d_call: TRBD2; v_call: TRBV11-1; clone_size: -; cdr3_aa: CASSSKIAGGRTGELFF
d_call: -; v_call: TRBV5-1; clone_size: -; cdr3_aa: CASSLGQAGELFF
d_call: -; v_call: TRBV5-4; clone_size: -; cdr3_aa: CASSPHSGLWSAGLYNEQFF
d_call: TRBD2; v_call: TRBV6-5; clone_size: -; cdr3_aa: CASSSPAGGTDTQYF
d_call: TRBD1; v_call: TRBV6-1; clone_size: -; cdr3_aa: CASRGGTATNEKLFF
d_call: TRBD1; v_call: TRBV5-1; clone_size: -; cdr3_aa: CASRNQVLSTGGGYGYTF
d_call: TRBD1; v_call: TRBV29-1; clone_size: -; cdr3_aa: CSVDQTGSNTIYF
d_call: -; v_call: TRBV2; clone_size: -; cdr3_aa: CASSEVPRGEAFF
d_call: -; v_call: TRBV11-1; clone_size: -; cdr3_aa: CASSASGIQETQYF
d_call: -; v_call: TRBV7-8; clone_size: -; cdr3_aa: CASSLGWSQSNQPQHF
d_call: TRBD2; v_call: TRBV2; clone_size: -; cdr3_aa: CASRGTGTSGGETQYF
d_call: TRBD1; v_call: TRBV30; clone_size: -; cdr3_aa: CAWSLRDRNEKLFF
d_call: -; v_call: TRBV9; clone_size: few; cdr3_aa: CASSVGPSLNYEQYF
d_call: -; v_call: TRBV5-1; clone_size: -; cdr3_aa: CASSLGGAGEGNTIYF
d_call: TRBD2; v_call: TRBV11-2; clone_size: -; cdr3_aa: CASSIVAGYLGANVLTF
d_call: -; v_call: TRBV7-2; clone_size: -; cdr3_aa: CASSLYSGAYNSPLHF
d_call: TRBD1; v_call: TRBV19; clone_size: once; cdr3_aa: CASSPVWGDRAYEQYF
d_call: -; v_call: TRBV19; clone_size: -; cdr3_aa: CASGAVTNTEAFF
d_call: -; v_call: TRBV9; clone_size: -; cdr3_aa: CASSLKGGFLSNSYNEQFF
d_call: TRBD1; v_call: TRBV7-2; clone_size: few; cdr3_aa: CASNRGGNTEAFF
d_call: -; v_call: TRBV7-2; clone_size: -; cdr3_aa: CASSLMSQQTQYF
d_call: TRBD1; v_call: TRBV28; clone_size: -; cdr3_aa: CASSRFQIRDRAIYEQYF
d_call: TRBD2; v_call: TRBV11-2; clone_size: once; cdr3_aa: CASSLGSLAGGTDTQYF
d_call: -; v_call: TRBV18; clone_size: few; cdr3_aa: CASSPSSRGEKLFF
d_call: -; v_call: TRBV4-1; clone_size: -; cdr3_aa: CASSHVRDNEKYF